The source of this T cell receptor (beta chain) is a study of T cell repertoires in cytomegalovirus infection. Study overall: From public TCR beta signatures came an indication of both CMV infection and matching HLA type.

This CDR3 is 16 amino acids long. V was trimmed by 2 bases and J by 1 base, leaving 12 bases between them. The germline V gene encodes CDR1 SGHTA and CDR2 FQGNSA. This clonotype has a count of ten or more. As yet, its antigen is unknown. TCRdb itself ran the reads through MiXCR, one entry per CDR3 protein. Altogether 560,000 or so distinct CDR3 sequences are present, approximately 15% being singletons, with the ten largest covering around 25%. Overall study findings and caveats: There were HLA-C-restricted CMV-specific TCR beta clonotypes dominating the ex vivo response. Using cumulative public TCR beta family frequency, the authors identified those who carried CMV together with the relevant HLA.

The genes are TRBV7-2 and TRBJ2-4; perhaps D is TRBD1 or TRBD2 (6 bases each). The sequence derives from a human donor in good health (CMV status not recorded). Some clones in this sample may be carry-over from other donors' samples. Material: CD8+ T cells from PBMCs. This CDR3 is CASSLSGGGAKNIQYF. The CDR3 DNA is TGTGCCAGCAGCTTAAGCGGAGGGGGGGCCAAAAACATTCAGTACTTC.